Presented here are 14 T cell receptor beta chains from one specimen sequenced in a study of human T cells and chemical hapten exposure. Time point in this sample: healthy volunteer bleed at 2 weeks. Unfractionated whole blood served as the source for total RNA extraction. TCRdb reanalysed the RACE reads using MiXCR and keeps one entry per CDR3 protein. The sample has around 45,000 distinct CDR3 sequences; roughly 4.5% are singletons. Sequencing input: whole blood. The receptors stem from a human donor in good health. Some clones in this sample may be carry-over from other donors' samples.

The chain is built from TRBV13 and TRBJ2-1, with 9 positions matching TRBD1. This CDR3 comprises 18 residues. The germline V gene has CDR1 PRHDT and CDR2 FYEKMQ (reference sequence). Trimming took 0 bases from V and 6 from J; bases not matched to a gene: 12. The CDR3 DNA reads TGTGCCAGCAGCTTAGGCCTTGATGGGACAGGGACCGGCAATGAGCAGTTCTTC. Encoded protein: CASSLGLDGTGTGNEQFF.

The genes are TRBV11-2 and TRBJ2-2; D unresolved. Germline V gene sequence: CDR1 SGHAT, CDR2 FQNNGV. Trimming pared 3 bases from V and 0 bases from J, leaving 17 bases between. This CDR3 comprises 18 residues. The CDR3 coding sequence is TGTGCCAGCAGCTTTCACTTAGCAGATTCAACGAACACCGGGGAGCTGTTTTTT. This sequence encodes CASSFHLADSTNTGELFF.

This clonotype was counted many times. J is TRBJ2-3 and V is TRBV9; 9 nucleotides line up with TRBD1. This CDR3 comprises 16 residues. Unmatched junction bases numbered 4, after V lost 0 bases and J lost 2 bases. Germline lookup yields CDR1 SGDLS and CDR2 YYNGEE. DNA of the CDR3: TGTGCCAGCAGCGTAGGACAGGGGGGCAACACAGATACGCAGTATTTT. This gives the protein CASSVGQGGNTDTQYF.

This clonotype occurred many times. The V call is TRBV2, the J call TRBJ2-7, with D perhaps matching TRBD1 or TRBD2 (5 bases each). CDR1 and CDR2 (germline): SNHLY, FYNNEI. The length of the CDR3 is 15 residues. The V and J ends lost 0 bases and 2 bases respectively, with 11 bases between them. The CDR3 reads CASSEASGTPYEQYF. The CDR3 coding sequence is TGTGCCAGCAGTGAAGCCTCAGGGACGCCCTACGAGCAGTACTTC.

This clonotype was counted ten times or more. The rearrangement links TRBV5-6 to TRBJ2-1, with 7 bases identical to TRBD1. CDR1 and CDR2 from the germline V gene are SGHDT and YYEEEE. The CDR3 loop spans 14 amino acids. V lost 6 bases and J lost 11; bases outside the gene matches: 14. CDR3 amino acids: CASIKGAEVPKQFF. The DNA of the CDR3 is TGTGCCAGCATCAAGGGGGCCGAGGTTCCTAAGCAGTTCTTC.

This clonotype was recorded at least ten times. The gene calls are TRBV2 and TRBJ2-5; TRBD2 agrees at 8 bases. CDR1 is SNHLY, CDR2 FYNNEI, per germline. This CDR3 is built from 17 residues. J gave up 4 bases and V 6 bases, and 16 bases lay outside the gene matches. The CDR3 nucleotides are TGTGCCAGCAGGGGCCGGACTAGCCTATCAAACCCAGAGACCCAGTACTTC. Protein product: CASRGRTSLSNPETQYF.

Written as DNA, the CDR3 is TGTGCCAGCTCAGCACAGGGGTACGAGCAGTACTTC. Its protein is CASSAQGYEQYF. The chain is built from TRBV18 and TRBJ2-7, with 7 bases aligning to TRBD1. J gave up 4 bases and V 5 bases, and 2 bases lay outside the gene matches. The CDR3 extends over 12 amino acids. CDR1 is KGHSH and CDR2 is LQKENI in the germline V gene.

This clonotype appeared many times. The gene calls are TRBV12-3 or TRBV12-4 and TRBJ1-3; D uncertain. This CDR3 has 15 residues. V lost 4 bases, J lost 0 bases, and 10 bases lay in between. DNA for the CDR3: TGTGCCAGCAGTTCTACCGGGTTCTCTGGAAACACCATATATTTT. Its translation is CASSSTGFSGNTIYF.

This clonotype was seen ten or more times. CDR3 coding DNA: TGTGCCAGCAGGGGAGACCCACGAAGGGGGGAGCTGTTTTTT. Translating gives CASRGDPRRGELFF. This chain joins TRBV6-1 and TRBJ2-2; weak D call: TRBD2 (5 bases). CDR3 length: 14 residues. From germline, CDR1 is MNHNS and CDR2 SASEGT. V shed 6 bases and J shed 8 bases, with 16 bases lying between them.

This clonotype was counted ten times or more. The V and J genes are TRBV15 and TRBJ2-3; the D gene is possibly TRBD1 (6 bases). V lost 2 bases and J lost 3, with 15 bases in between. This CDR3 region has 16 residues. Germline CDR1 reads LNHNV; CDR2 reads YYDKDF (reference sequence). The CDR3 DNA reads TGTGCCACCAGCAGACTAACAGGGAGCGGAACAGATACGCAGTATTTT. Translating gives CATSRLTGSGTDTQYF.

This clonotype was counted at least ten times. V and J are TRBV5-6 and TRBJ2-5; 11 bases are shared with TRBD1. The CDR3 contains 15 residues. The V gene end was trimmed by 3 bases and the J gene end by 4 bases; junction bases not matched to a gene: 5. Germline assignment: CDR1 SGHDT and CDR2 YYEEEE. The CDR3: CASSSGTGGGETQYF. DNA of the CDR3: TGTGCCAGCAGCTCCGGGACAGGGGGAGGAGAGACCCAGTACTTC.

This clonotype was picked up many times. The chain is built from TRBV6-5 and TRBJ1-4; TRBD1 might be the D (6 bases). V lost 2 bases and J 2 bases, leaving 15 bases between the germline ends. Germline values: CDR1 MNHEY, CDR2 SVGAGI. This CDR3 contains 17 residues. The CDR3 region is CASSYRPWGATNEKLFF. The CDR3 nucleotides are TGTGCCAGCAGTTACCGACCCTGGGGGGCGACTAATGAAAAACTGTTTTTT.

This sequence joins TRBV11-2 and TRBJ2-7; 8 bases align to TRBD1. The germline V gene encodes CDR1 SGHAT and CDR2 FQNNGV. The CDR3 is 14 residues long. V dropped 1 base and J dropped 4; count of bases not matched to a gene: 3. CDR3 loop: CASSLGTGIYEQYF. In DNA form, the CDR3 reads TGTGCCAGCAGCTTAGGGACAGGGATTTACGAGCAGTACTTC.

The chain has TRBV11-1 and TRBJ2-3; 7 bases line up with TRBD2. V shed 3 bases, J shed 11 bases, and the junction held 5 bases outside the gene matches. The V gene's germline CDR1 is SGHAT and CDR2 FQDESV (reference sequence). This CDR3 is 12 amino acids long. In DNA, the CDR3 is TGTGCCAGCAGCTTCAAGCGGGGCCAGCAGTATTTT. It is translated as CASSFKRGQQYF.